This T cell receptor (beta chain) is drawn from a study of T cells in narcolepsy. Overall study context: Patients with NT1 or NT2 and healthy control donors were enrolled.

Study-wide results and limits: Healthy controls reportedly lacked the autoreactive clonotypes serially found in patients' blood. HCRT-specific and TRIB2-specific autoreactive clonotypes appeared among same-patient CSF and blood CD4+ clonotypes.

The repertoire was sequenced with immunoSEQ multiplex PCR; TCRdb's copy has only in-frame clones and lacks some. The sample holds about 33,000 clones; almost 90% are singletons and the top ten take approximately 1.2%. Looked up from germline, CDR1 is SGDLS and CDR2 is YYNGEE. The ends were cut back, 5 bases at V and 7 bases at J, with 9 bases in the middle. The CDR3 consists of 12 residues. This clone was counted a single time. Its specificity is unknown. Sequenced sample: CD45RA- memory CD4+ T cells from PBMCs. The chain carries TRBV9 and TRBJ1-4; D not resolved. The source is a human donor with narcolepsy. The chain's CDR3 is CASSDYGEKLFF. The CDR3 DNA sequence: TGTGCCAGCAGTGATTATGGTGAAAAACTGTTTTTT.